This TCR beta chain was found in a study of cytomegalovirus exposure and HLA in healthy donors. The V segment lost 4 bases and the J segment 9 bases; nucleotides outside the gene matches: 3. The CDR3 extends over 13 amino acids. In germline, CDR1 is SGHVT, CDR2 SQSDAQ. 60 Vbeta and 13 Jbeta primers were used in PCR. The table came from immunoSEQ multiplex PCR; TCRdb's copy has only in-frame clones and leaves some out. Among some 270,000 clones, about 80% were seen once, and the ten largest hold about 0.28%. The chain links TRBV7-4 to TRBJ1-2, with 12 bases matching TRBD1. The sequencing input was PBMCs. The clonotype was recovered from a girl aged 2-9 years in good health and CMV-seronegative. The DNA for the CDR3 is TGTGCCAGCAGCTCGGGACAGGGGGCAAGCTACACCTTC. Its protein product is CASSSGQGASYTF. The variable domain in full, with the rest retrieved from reference TRBV7-4 and TRBJ1-2, is GAGVSQSPRYKVAKRGRDVALRCDSISGHVTLYWYRQTLGQGSEVLTYSQSDAQRDKSGRPSGRFSAERPERSVSTLKIQRTEQGDSAVYLCASSSGQGASYTFGSGTRLTVV.